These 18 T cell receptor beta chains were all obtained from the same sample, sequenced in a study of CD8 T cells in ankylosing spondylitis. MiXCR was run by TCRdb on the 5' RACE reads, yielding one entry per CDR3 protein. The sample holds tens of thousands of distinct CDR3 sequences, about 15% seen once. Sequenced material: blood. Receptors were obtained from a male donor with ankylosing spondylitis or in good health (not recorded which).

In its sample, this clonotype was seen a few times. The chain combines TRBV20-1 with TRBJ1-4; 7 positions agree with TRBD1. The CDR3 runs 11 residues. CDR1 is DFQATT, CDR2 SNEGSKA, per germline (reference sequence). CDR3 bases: TGCGGGGGACAGCTTAATGAAAAACTGTTTTTT. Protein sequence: CGGQLNEKLFF.

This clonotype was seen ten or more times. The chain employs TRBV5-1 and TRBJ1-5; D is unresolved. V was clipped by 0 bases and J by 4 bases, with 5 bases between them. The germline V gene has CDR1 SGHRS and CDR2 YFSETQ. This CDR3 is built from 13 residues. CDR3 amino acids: CASSLDLNQPQHF. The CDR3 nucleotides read TGCGCCAGCAGCTTGGATTTGAATCAGCCCCAGCATTTT.

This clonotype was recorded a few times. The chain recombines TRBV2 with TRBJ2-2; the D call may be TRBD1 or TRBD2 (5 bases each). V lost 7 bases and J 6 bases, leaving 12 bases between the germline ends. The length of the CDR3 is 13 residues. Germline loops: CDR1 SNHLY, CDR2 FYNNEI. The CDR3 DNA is TGTGCCAGCATGAGACGGGACGCCGGGGAGCTGTTTTTT. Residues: CASMRRDAGELFF.

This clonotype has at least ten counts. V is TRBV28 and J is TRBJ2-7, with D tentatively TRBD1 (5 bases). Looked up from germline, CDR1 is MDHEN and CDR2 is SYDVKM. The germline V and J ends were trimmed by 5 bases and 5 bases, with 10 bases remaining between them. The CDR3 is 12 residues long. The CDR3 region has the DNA TGTGCCAGCAGTCCCCAGGGCCACGAGCAGTACTTC. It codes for CASSPQGHEQYF.

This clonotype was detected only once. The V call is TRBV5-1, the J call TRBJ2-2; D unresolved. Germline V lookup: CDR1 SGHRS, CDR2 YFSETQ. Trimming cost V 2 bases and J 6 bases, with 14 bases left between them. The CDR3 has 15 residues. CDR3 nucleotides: TGCGCCAGCAGCTTCCTCCAAACACAGTCCGGGGAGCTGTTTTTT. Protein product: CASSFLQTQSGELFF.

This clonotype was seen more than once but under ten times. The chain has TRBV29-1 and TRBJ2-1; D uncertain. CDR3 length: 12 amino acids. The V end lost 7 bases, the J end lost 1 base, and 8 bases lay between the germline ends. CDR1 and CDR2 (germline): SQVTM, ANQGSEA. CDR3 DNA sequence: TGCAGCGCCCAGGTTTCCTACAATGAGCAGTTCTTC. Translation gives CSAQVSYNEQFF.

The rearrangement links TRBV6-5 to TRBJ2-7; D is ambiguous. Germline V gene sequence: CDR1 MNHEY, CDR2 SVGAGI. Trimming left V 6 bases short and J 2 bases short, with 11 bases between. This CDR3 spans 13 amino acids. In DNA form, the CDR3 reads TGTGCCAGCAGCACCCCCGGTACCTACGAGCAGTACTTC. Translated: CASSTPGTYEQYF.

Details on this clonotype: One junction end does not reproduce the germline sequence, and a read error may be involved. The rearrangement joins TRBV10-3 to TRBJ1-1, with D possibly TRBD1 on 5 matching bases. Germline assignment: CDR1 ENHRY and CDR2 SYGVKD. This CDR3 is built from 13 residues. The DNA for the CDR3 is TGTGCCATCAGAACCGACAGTATGGGAGTTAAATATTTT. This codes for CAIRTDSMGVKYF.

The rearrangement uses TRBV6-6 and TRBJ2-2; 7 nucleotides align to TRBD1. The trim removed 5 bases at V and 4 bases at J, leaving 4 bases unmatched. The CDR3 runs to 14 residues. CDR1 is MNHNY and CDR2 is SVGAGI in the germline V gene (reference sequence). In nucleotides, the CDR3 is TGTGCCAGCAGTGGGTCAGGGGGCACCGGGGAGCTGTTTTTT. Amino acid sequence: CASSGSGGTGELFF.

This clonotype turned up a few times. CDR3 loop: CASSPPGLAGNNEQFF. DNA of the CDR3: TGCGCCAGCAGCCCACCGGGACTAGCGGGAAACAATGAGCAGTTCTTC. The V call is TRBV5-1, the J call TRBJ2-1, with 13 bases fitting TRBD2. Germline V lookup: CDR1 SGHRS, CDR2 YFSETQ. The V gene end was trimmed by 4 bases and the J gene end by 5 bases; junction bases not matched to a gene: 6. CDR3 size: 16 residues.

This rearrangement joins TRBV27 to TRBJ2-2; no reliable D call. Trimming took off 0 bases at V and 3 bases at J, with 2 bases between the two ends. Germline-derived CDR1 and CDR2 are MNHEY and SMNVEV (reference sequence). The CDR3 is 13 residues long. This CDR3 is CASSLSYTGELFF. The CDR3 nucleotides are TGTGCCAGCAGTTTATCCTACACCGGGGAGCTGTTTTTT.

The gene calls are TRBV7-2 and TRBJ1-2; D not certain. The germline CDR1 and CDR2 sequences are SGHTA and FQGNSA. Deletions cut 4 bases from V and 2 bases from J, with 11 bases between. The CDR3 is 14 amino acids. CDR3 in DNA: TGTGCCAGCAGCTCCACTGGGGAGAACTATGGCTACACCTTC. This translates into CASSSTGENYGYTF.

In DNA form, the CDR3 reads TGCAGTGCTGATACTGGGTCAACCTTTGGCGAGCAGTACGTC. Its protein product is CSADTGSTFGEQYV. The chain uses TRBV20-1 and TRBJ2-7; no clear D gene. Trimming stripped 5 bases from V and 6 bases from J, with 20 bases between. The CDR3 is 14 residues long. From germline, CDR1 is DFQATT and CDR2 SNEGSKA (reference sequence).

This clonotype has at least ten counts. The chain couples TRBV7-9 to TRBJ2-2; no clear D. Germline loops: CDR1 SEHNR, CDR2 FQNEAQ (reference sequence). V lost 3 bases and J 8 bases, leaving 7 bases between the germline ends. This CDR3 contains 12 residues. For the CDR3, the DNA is TGTGCCAGCAGCTTTTTCGCGGGGGAGCTGTTTTTT. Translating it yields CASSFFAGELFF.

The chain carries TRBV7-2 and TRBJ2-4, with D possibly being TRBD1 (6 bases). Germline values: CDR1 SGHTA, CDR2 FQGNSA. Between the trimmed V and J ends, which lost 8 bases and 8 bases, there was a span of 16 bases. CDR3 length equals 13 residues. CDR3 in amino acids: CASCKQGSDIQYF. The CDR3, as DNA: TGTGCCAGCTGTAAACAGGGTAGTGACATTCAGTACTTC.

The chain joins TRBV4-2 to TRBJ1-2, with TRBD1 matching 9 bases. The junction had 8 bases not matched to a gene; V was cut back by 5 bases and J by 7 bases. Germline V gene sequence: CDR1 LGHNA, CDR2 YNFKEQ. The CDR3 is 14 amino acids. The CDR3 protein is CASSSQQGAGGYTF. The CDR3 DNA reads TGTGCCAGCAGCTCCCAACAGGGGGCCGGTGGCTACACCTTC.

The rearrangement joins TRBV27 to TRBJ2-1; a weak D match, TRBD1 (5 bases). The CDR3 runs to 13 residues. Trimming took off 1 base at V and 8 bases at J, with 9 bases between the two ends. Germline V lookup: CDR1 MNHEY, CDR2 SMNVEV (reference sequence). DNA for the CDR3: TGTGCCAGCAGTTTATTTTGGGGCGATGAGCAGTTCTTC. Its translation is CASSLFWGDEQFF.

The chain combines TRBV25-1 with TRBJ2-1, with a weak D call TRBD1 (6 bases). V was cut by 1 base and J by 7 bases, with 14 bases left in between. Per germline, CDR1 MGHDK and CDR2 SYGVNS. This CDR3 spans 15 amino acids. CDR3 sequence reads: CASSEFGGRLNEQFF. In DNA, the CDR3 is TGTGCCAGCAGTGAATTTGGGGGCCGTTTGAATGAGCAGTTCTTC.